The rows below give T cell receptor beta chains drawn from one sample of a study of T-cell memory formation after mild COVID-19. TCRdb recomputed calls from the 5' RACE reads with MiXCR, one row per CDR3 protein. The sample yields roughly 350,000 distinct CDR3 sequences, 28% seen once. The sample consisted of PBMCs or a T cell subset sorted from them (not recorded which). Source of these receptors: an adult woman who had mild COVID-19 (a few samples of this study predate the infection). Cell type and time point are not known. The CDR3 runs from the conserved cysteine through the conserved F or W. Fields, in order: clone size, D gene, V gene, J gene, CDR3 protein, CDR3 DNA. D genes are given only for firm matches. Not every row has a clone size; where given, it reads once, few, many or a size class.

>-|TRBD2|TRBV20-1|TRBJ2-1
CSASLAGNSYNEQFF
TGCAGTGCTTCTTTAGCGGGTAACTCCTACAATGAGCAGTTCTTC
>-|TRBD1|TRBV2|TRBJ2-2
CASRDRSTGELFF
TGTGCCAGCCGGGACAGAAGTACCGGGGAGCTGTTTTTT
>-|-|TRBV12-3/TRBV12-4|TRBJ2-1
CASSLVQTGYNEQFF
TGTGCCAGCAGTTTGGTTCAGACCGGCTACAATGAGCAGTTCTTC
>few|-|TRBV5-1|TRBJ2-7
CASSQGDSDSYEQYF
TGCGCCAGCAGTCAGGGAGATAGTGACTCCTACGAGCAGTACTTC
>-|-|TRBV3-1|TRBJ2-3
CASSQDHTDTQYF
TGTGCCAGCAGCCAAGATCATACAGATACGCAGTATTTT
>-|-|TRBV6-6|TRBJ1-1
CASSYKYRVRAGTEAFF
TGTGCCAGCAGTTACAAGTACAGGGTTCGGGCAGGCACTGAAGCTTTCTTT
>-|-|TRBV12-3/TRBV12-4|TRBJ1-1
CASKDWITEAFF
TGTGCCAGCAAGGATTGGATCACTGAAGCTTTCTTT
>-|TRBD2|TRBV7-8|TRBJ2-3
CASTPSGRGSTDTQYF
TGTGCCAGCACCCCCTCTGGGCGGGGGAGCACAGATACGCAGTATTTT
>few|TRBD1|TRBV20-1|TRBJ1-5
CSAKATGFLRNQPQHF
TGCAGTGCCAAAGCGACAGGGTTCTTACGCAATCAGCCCCAGCATTTT
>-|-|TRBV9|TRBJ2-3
CASSVGSDTQYF
TGTGCCAGCAGCGTAGGGTCAGATACGCAGTATTTT
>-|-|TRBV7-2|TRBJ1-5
CASSLGRGSNQPQHF
TGTGCCAGCAGCTTAGGCCGGGGGAGCAATCAGCCCCAGCATTTT
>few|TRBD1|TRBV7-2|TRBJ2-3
CASSRRDRGGTDTQYF
TGTGCCAGCAGCCGTCGGGACAGGGGGGGCACAGATACGCAGTATTTT